Presented here are 5 T cell receptor beta chains from one specimen sequenced in a study of radiotherapy plus CTLA-4 blockade in lung cancer. The repertoire was sequenced with immunoSEQ multiplex PCR; TCRdb's copy has only in-frame clones and lacks some. The table has about 73,000 clones, around 86% seen once. Sample: peripheral blood, taken from a patient treated with radiotherapy plus ipilimumab. These receptors all stem from a human donor with non-small cell lung cancer that progressed on radiotherapy plus ipilimumab.

In nucleotides, the CDR3 is TGTGCCAGCAGTTCACAACCTGGAAACACCATATATTTT. This codes for CASSSQPGNTIYF. The chain employs TRBV28 and TRBJ1-3; no reliable D call. Germline loops: CDR1 MDHEN, CDR2 SYDVKM. The CDR3 contains 13 residues. The V end was cut by 4 bases, the J end by 2 bases, with 6 bases between.

The V and J genes are TRBV6-6 and TRBJ2-5; D gene unclear. Trimming took off 4 bases at V and 2 bases at J, with 8 bases between the two ends. The CDR3 has 13 amino acids. In germline, CDR1 is MNHNY, CDR2 SVGAGI (reference sequence). CDR3 nucleotides: TGTGCCAGCAGTTCCCAGGTTCAAGAGACCCAGTACTTC. Translated: CASSSQVQETQYF.

The chain uses TRBV2 and TRBJ2-5, with D hard to call. Germline assignment: CDR1 SNHLY and CDR2 FYNNEI. This CDR3 is 12 amino acids long. V was cut by 3 bases and J by 4 bases, with 6 bases left in between. The CDR3 here is CASSDFGETQYF. The DNA of the CDR3 is TGTGCCAGCAGTGATTTTGGAGAGACCCAGTACTTC.

The V gene is TRBV29-1, the J gene TRBJ2-7; D is undetermined. Trimming removed 5 bases from V and 3 bases from J, with 14 bases in between. Per germline, CDR1 SQVTM and CDR2 ANQGSEA. This CDR3 has 13 residues. The DNA for the CDR3 is TGCAGCGTTCGTTTAAGGACCTACTACGAGCAGTACTTC. It codes for CSVRLRTYYEQYF.

The chain recombines TRBV9 with TRBJ2-1; the D gene is possibly TRBD2 (5 bases). V was cut by 2 bases and J by 16 bases, with 7 bases left in between. Germline assignment: CDR1 SGDLS and CDR2 YYNGEE. This CDR3 has 9 amino acids. The CDR3 sequence: CASSVTGFF. CDR3 nucleotide sequence: TGTGCCAGCAGCGTTACGGGATTCTTC.